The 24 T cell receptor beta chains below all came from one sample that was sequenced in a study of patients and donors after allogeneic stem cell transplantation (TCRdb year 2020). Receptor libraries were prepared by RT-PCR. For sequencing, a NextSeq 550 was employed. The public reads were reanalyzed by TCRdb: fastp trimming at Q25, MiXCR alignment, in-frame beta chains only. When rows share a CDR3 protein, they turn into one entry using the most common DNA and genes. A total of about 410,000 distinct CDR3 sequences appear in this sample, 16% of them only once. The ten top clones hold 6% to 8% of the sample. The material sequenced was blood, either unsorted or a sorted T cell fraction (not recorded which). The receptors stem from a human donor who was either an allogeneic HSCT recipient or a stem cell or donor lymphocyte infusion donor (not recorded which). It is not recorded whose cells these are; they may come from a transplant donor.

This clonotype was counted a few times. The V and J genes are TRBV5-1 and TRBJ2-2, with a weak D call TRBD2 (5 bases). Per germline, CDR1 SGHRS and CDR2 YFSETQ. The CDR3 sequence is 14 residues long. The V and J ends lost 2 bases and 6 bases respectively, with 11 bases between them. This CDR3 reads CASSFSLGAGELFF. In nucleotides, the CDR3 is TGCGCCAGCAGCTTTAGCCTCGGGGCCGGGGAGCTGTTTTTT.

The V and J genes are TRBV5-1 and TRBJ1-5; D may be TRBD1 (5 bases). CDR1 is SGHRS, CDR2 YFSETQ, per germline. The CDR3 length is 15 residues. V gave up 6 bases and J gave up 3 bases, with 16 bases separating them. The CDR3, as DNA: TGCGCCAGCAAGACAGAGTACGCGTTCAATCAGCCCCAGCATTTT. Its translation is CASKTEYAFNQPQHF.

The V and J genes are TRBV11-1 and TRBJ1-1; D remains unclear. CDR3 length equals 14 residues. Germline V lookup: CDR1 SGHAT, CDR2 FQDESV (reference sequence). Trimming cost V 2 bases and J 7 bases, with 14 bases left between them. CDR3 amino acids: CASSLPYSVGEAFF. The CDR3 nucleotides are TGTGCCAGCAGCTTACCCTATTCTGTCGGTGAAGCTTTCTTT.

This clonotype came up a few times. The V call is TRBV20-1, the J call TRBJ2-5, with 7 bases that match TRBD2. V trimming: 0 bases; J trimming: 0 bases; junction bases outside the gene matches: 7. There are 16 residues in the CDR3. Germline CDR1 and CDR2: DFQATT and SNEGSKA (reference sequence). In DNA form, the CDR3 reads TGCAGTGCTAGAGATGGTCTAGCGGTGTACCAAGAGACCCAGTACTTC. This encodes CSARDGLAVYQETQYF.

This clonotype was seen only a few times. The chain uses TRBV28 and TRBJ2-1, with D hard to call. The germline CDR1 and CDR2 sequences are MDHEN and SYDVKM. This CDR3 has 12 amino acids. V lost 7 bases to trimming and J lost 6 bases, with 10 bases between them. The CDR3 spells CASTGTANEQFF. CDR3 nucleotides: TGTGCCAGCACGGGTACGGCCAATGAGCAGTTCTTC.

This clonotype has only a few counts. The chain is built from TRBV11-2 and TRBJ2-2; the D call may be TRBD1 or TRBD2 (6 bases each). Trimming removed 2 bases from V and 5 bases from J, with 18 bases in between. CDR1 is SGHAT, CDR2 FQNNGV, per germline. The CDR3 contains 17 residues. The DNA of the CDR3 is TGTGCCAGCAGCTTATTCGGAGGGGGGCGAGGGACCGGGGAGCTGTTTTTT. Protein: CASSLFGGGRGTGELFF. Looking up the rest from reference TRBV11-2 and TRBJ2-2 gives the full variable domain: EAGVAQSPRYKIIEKRQSVAFWCNPISGHATLYWYQQILGQGPKLLIQFQNNGVVDDSQLPKDRFSAERLKGVDSTLKIQPAKLEDSAVYLCASSLFGGGRGTGELFFGEGSRLTVL.

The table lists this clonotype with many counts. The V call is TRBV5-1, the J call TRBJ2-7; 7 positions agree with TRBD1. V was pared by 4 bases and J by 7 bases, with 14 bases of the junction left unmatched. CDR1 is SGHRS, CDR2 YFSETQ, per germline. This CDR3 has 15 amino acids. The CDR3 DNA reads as TGCGCCAGCAGCGATGGAAGAACAGGGGTTAGAGAGCAGTACTTC. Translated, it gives CASSDGRTGVREQYF.

The CDR3 region is CASSLLALTSGLSTDTQYF. CDR3 bases: TGTGCCAGCAGTCTCTTAGCCTTGACTAGCGGGTTAAGCACAGATACGCAGTATTTT. The chain combines TRBV12-3 or TRBV12-4 with TRBJ2-3; TRBD2 matches 10 bases. The CDR3 loop spans 19 amino acids. Losses at the gene ends were 5 bases for V and 0 bases for J; bases not matched to a gene: 14.

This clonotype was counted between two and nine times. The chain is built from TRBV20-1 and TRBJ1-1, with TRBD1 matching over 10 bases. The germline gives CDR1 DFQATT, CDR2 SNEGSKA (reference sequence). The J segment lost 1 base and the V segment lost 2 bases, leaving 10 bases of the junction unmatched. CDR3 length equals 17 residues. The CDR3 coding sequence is TGCAGTGCTAGATCGGACAGGGGGTCCTCTCCGAACACTGAAGCTTTCTTT. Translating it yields CSARSDRGSSPNTEAFF.

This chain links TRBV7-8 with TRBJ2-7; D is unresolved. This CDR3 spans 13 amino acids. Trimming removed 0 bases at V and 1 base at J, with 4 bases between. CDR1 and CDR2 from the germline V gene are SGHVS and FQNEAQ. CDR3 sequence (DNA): TGTGCCAGCAGCTTAGCCAGGTCCTACGAGCAGTACTTC. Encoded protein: CASSLARSYEQYF.

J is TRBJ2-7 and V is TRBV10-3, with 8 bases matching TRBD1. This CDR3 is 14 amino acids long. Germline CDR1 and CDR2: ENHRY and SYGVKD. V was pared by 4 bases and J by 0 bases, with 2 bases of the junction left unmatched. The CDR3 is CAISVQGASYEQYF. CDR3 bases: TGTGCCATCAGTGTTCAGGGGGCCTCCTACGAGCAGTACTTC.

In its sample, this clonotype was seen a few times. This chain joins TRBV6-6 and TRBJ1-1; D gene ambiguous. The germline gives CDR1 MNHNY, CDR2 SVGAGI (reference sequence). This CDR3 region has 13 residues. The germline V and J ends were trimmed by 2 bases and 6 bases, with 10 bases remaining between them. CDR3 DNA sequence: TGTGCCAGCAGTTACCCGACAAGACCTGAAGCTTTCTTT. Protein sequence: CASSYPTRPEAFF.

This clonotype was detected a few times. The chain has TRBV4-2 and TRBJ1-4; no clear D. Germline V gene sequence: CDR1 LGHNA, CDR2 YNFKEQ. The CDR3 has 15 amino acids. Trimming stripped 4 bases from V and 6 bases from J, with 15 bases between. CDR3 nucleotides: TGTGCCAGCAGCCTGGACCTCCTACAAGATGAAAAACTGTTTTTT. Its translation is CASSLDLLQDEKLFF.

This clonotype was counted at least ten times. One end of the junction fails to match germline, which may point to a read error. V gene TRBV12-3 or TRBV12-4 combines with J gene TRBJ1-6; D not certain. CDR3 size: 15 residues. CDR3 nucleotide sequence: TGCGCCAGCAGCTTGAGGAGCTCCTATAATTCACCCCTCCACTTT. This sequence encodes CASSLRSSYNSPLHF.

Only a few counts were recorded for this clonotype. The CDR3 sequence is CASSVAGRQRPGETQYF. CDR3 in DNA: TGTGCCAGCAGCGTAGCTGGCCGGCAAAGACCGGGGGAGACCCAGTACTTC. V usage is TRBV9 and J usage is TRBJ2-5, with D maybe TRBD2 (5 bases). CDR1 is SGDLS, CDR2 YYNGEE, per germline. The CDR3 loop spans 17 amino acids. Trimming stripped 0 bases from V and 5 bases from J, with 20 bases between.

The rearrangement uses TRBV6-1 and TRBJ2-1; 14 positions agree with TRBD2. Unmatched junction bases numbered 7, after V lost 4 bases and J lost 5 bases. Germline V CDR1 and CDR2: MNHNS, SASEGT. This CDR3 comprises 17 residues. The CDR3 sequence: CASSGRLAGGLNNEQFF. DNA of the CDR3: TGTGCCAGCAGTGGACGACTAGCGGGAGGGCTCAACAATGAGCAGTTCTTC.

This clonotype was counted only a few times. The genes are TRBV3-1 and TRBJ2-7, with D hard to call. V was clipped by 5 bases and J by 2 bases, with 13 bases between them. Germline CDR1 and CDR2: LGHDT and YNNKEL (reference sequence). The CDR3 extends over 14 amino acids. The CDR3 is CASSTPGFPYEQYF. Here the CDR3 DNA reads TGTGCCAGCAGCACGCCGGGCTTCCCCTACGAGCAGTACTTC.

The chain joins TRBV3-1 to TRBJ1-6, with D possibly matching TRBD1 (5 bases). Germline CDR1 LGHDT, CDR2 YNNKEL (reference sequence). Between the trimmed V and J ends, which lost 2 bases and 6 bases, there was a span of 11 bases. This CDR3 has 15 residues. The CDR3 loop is CASSQNRFLNSPLHF. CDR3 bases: TGTGCCAGCAGCCAAAACAGGTTTCTTAATTCACCCCTCCACTTT.

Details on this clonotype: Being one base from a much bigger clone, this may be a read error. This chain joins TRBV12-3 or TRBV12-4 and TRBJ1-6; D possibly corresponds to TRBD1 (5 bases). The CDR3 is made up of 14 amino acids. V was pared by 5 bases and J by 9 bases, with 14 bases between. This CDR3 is CASSGRFGTSPLHF. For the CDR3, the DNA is TGTGCCAGCAGTGGGAGGTTTGGGACTTCACCCCTCCACTTT.

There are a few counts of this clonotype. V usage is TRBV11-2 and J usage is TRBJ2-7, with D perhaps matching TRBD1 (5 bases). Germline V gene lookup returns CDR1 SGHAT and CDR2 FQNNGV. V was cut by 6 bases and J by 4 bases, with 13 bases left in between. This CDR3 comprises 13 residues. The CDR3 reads CASRTVAEYEQYF. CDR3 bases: TGTGCCAGCAGGACAGTCGCCGAGTACGAGCAGTACTTC.

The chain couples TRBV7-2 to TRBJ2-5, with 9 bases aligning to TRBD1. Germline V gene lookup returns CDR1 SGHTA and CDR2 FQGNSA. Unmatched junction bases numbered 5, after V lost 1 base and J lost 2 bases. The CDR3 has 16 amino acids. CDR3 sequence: CASSLGLTGGQETQYF. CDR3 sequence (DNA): TGTGCCAGCAGCTTAGGACTGACAGGGGGTCAAGAGACCCAGTACTTC. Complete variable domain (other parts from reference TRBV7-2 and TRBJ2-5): GAGVSQSPSNKVTEKGKDVELRCDPISGHTALYWYRQSLGQGLEFLIYFQGNSAPDKSGLPSDRFSAERTGGSVSTLTIQRTQQEDSAVYLCASSLGLTGGQETQYFGPGTRLLVL.

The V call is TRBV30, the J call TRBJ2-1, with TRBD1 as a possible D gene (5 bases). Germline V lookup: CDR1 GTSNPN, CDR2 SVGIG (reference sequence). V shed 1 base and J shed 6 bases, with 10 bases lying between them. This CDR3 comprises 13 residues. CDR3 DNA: TGTGCCTGGAGTGCCGACAGCCTCAATGAGCAGTTCTTC. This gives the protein CAWSADSLNEQFF. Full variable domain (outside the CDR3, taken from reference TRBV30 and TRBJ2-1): SQTIHQWPATLVQPVGSPLSLECTVEGTSNPNLYWYRQAAGRGLQLLFYSVGIGQISSEVPQNLSASRPQDRQFILSSKKLLLSDSGFYLCAWSADSLNEQFFGPGTRLTVL.

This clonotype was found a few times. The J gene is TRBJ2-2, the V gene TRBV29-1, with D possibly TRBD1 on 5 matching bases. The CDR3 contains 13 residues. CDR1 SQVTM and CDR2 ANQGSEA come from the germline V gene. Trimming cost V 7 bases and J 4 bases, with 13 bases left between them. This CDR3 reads CSGGEVGTGELFF. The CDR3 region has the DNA TGCAGCGGGGGCGAGGTCGGCACCGGGGAGCTGTTTTTT.

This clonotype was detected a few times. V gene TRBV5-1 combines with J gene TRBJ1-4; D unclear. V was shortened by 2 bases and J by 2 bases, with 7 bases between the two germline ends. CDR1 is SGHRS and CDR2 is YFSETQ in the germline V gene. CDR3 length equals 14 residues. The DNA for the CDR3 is TGCGCCAGCAGCTTCCGACGGACTAATGAAAAACTGTTTTTT. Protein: CASSFRRTNEKLFF.